The clone carrying this TCR beta chain appeared many times. The data originate from a study of T-cell reconstitution after alpha-beta-depleted transplantation in children. It was with unique molecular identifiers that the TCRbeta library was prepared. TCRdb fed the PCR reads into MiXCR, producing one record per CDR3 protein. The sample includes about 640,000 distinct CDR3 sequences, around 16% seen only once; the top ten take 1.1%. The CDR3 has 15 residues. After removal of 5 bases from V and 4 bases from J, the junction contained 7 bases not matched to a gene. Germline CDR1 and CDR2: DFQATT and SNEGSKA (reference sequence).

The chain has TRBV20-1 and TRBJ2-1, with 11 bases matching TRBD1. The sequenced sample was PBMCs from the stem cell graft donor, obtained from the stem cell graft. This clonotype originated in a human donor who donated a stem cell graft to a child with acute myeloid leukemia. The chain's CDR3 is CSAFGQGAMYNEQFF. The CDR3 bases are TGCAGTGCTTTCGGACAGGGGGCTATGTACAATGAGCAGTTCTTC.